This passage covers 18 T cell receptor beta chains from one sample sequenced in a study of blood T cell repertoires in COVID-19. Here immunoSEQ multiplex PCR was the method, and the copy in TCRdb shows in-frame clones only, minus some. In the table there are about 120,000 clones, less than 90% of which are singletons. The sample was peripheral blood. Receptor source: a man aged 70-80 years with acute or convalescent COVID-19.

This clone is a singleton in its sample. J is TRBJ2-6 and V is TRBV10-3; 12 bases line up with TRBD1. Trimming took 6 bases from V and 4 from J; bases not matched to a gene: 7. This CDR3 has 17 residues. Germline V gives CDR1 ENHRY, CDR2 SYGVKD. CDR3 DNA sequence: TGTGCCATCAGCCCGGGACAGGGGGCGTCCGGGGCCAACGTCCTGACTTTC. Amino acids: CAISPGQGASGANVLTF.

This clone was counted a single time. The chain is built from TRBV27 and TRBJ1-2; 10 bases line up with TRBD1. The CDR3 spans 16 residues. V lost 6 bases to trimming and J lost 4 bases; unmatched junction nucleotides: 11. Germline V CDR1 and CDR2: MNHEY, SMNVEV (reference sequence). The CDR3, as DNA: TGTGCCAGCAGCCCCGGACAGGGGGGGAACCGCTATGGCTACACCTTC. The encoded protein is CASSPGQGGNRYGYTF.

V and J are TRBV9 and TRBJ1-3, with a weak D call TRBD1 (6 bases). V was shortened by 3 bases and J by 0 bases, with 10 bases between the two germline ends. In germline, CDR1 is SGDLS, CDR2 YYNGEE. This CDR3 contains 15 residues. CDR3 amino acids: CASSDRVSSGNTIYF. The CDR3, as DNA: TGTGCCAGCAGCGACAGGGTTTCCTCTGGAAACACCATATATTTT.

This clone has just one count. J is TRBJ1-2 and V is TRBV7-2; 8 nucleotides line up with TRBD1. V was pared by 1 base and J by 2 bases, with 6 bases of the junction left unmatched. Germline CDR1 and CDR2: SGHTA and FQGNSA. This CDR3 has 16 amino acids. CDR3 sequence reads: CASSLDRTGTNYGYTF. The CDR3 DNA sequence: TGTGCCAGCAGCTTAGATAGGACAGGGACCAACTATGGCTACACCTTC.

The gene calls are TRBV6-2 or TRBV6-3 and TRBJ2-2; D is perhaps TRBD1 (5 bases). CDR1 MNHEY and CDR2 SVGEGT come from the germline V gene. The CDR3 is 15 amino acids. The V end lost 5 bases, the J end lost 9 bases, and 19 bases lay between the germline ends. CDR3 sequence reads: CASSPARQQLRELFF. The CDR3 DNA reads TGTGCCAGCAGTCCGGCTCGACAGCAGCTCCGGGAGCTGTTTTTT.

This clone was seen a single time. In DNA, the CDR3 is TGCGCCAGCAGCCAAGATCTGGGGCCCTATTACGAGCAGTACTTC. It encodes CASSQDLGPYYEQYF. The chain joins TRBV4-1 to TRBJ2-7, with D possibly TRBD1 on 5 matching bases. The germline V and J ends were trimmed by 0 bases and 4 bases, with 13 bases remaining between them. CDR3 length: 15 amino acids. Germline V lookup: CDR1 MGHRA, CDR2 YSYEKL.

This sequence joins TRBV3-1 (or the pseudogene TRBV3-2) and TRBJ2-2, with D maybe TRBD2 (7 bases). This CDR3 is 15 amino acids long. Germline-derived CDR1 and CDR2 are LGHDT and YNNKEL (reference sequence). Trimming stripped 4 bases from V and 6 bases from J, with 15 bases between. The chain's CDR3 is CASSPKGGRAGELFF. The CDR3 coding sequence is TGTGCCAGCAGCCCGAAGGGGGGGAGAGCCGGGGAGCTGTTTTTT.

The rearrangement uses TRBV3-1 (or the pseudogene TRBV3-2) and TRBJ2-2; tentative D call: TRBD1 (5 bases). Germline V CDR1 and CDR2: LGHDT, YNNKEL (reference sequence). Trimming shortened V by 3 bases and J by 5 bases, and 16 bases separated the two germline ends. The CDR3 has 16 amino acids. CDR3 residues: CASSQGITGRTGELFF. In DNA, the CDR3 is TGTGCCAGCAGCCAGGGGATCACAGGCCGGACCGGGGAGCTGTTTTTT.

The chain employs TRBV7-8 and TRBJ2-7; weak D call: TRBD2 (6 bases). The V gene lost 5 bases and the J gene lost 5 bases, with 13 bases spanning the gap. The CDR3 is made up of 13 amino acids. In germline, CDR1 is SGHVS, CDR2 FQNEAQ. The CDR3 reads CASSRGLYDEQYF. The CDR3 DNA sequence: TGTGCCAGCAGCCGGGGACTGTACGACGAGCAGTACTTC.

The CDR3 bases are TGTGCTAGTGGCCGGGGGGGCCAAGAGACCCAGTACTTC. Amino acid sequence: CASGRGGQETQYF. V is TRBV12-5 and J is TRBJ2-5; 8 nucleotides line up with TRBD2. Per germline, CDR1 LGHNT and CDR2 FRNRAP. The CDR3 spans 13 residues. The trim removed 6 bases at V and 1 base at J, leaving 1 base unmatched.

This chain links TRBV3-1 (or the pseudogene TRBV3-2) with TRBJ1-2; D might be TRBD1 (6 bases). CDR1 is LGHDT, CDR2 YNNKEL, per germline (reference sequence). V was cut by 4 bases and J by 8 bases, with 20 bases left in between. There are 15 residues in the CDR3. CDR3 region: CASSPRDKAPEGYTF. The CDR3 DNA sequence: TGTGCCAGCAGCCCGAGGGACAAAGCGCCGGAGGGCTACACCTTC.

This chain uses TRBV10-3 with TRBJ1-6; no clear D. The germline V gene encodes CDR1 ENHRY and CDR2 SYGVKD. V was shortened by 1 base and J by 7 bases, with 11 bases between the two germline ends. The CDR3 sequence is 15 residues long. The DNA for the CDR3 is TGTGCCATCAGTGAGTTTAACAGCCTAAATTCACCCCTCCACTTT. Translation gives CAISEFNSLNSPLHF.

The genes are TRBV4-1 and TRBJ2-2, with D tentatively TRBD2 (6 bases). The V end was cut by 0 bases, the J end by 4 bases, with 15 bases between. The CDR3 is 17 amino acids. Germline assignment: CDR1 MGHRA and CDR2 YSYEKL. The CDR3 spells CASSQDQREVGTGELFF. The CDR3 DNA reads as TGCGCCAGCAGCCAAGATCAAAGGGAGGTCGGCACCGGGGAGCTGTTTTTT.

The chain employs TRBV5-1 and TRBJ1-1; D uncertain. The CDR3 consists of 14 residues. From germline, CDR1 is SGHRS and CDR2 YFSETQ. V lost 0 bases to trimming and J lost 10 bases, with 16 bases between them. The CDR3 is CASSLAAGGMGAFF. The CDR3 nucleotides read TGCGCCAGCAGCTTGGCCGCGGGAGGGATGGGAGCTTTCTTT.

The chain recombines TRBV3-1 (or the pseudogene TRBV3-2) with TRBJ2-7; 7 bases fit TRBD1. J lost 3 bases, V lost 5 bases, and 10 bases had no gene match. The CDR3 runs to 15 residues. Germline CDR1 is LGHDT and CDR2 is YNNKEL (reference sequence). In DNA form, the CDR3 reads TGTGCCAGCAGCGCCCGACAGGGTTTCCTCTACGAGCAGTACTTC. Translated, it gives CASSARQGFLYEQYF.

This clone was picked up a small number of times. The chain links TRBV4-1 to TRBJ1-4; 9 bases agree with TRBD1. Losses at the gene ends were 5 bases for V and 8 bases for J; bases not matched to a gene: 12. The length of the CDR3 is 16 residues. Germline-derived CDR1 and CDR2 are MGHRA and YSYEKL. The CDR3 nucleotides read TGCGCCAGCAGCACACGATTACAGGGGGCTAGGGAAAAACTGTTTTTT. Protein: CASSTRLQGAREKLFF.

This clone was picked up one time. The J gene is TRBJ1-1, the V gene TRBV5-1, with 8 bases identical to TRBD1. J lost 1 base, V lost 0 bases, and 5 bases had no gene match. Germline-derived CDR1 and CDR2 are SGHRS and YFSETQ. This CDR3 contains 16 residues. CDR3 sequence reads: CASSLETDRANTEAFF. The CDR3 region has the DNA TGCGCCAGCAGCTTGGAAACGGACAGGGCGAACACTGAAGCTTTCTTT. Complete variable domain (other parts from reference TRBV5-1 and TRBJ1-1): KAGVTQTPRYLIKTRGQQVTLSCSPISGHRSVSWYQQTPGQGLQFLFEYFSETQRNKGNFPGRFSGRQFSNSRSEMNVSTLELGDSALYLCASSLETDRANTEAFFGQGTRLTVV.

This clone was found once. This chain connects TRBV19 to TRBJ1-4, with a possible D match to TRBD1 (6 bases). CDR3 length: 15 amino acids. Germline values: CDR1 LNHDA, CDR2 SQIVND (reference sequence). Trimming removed 7 bases from V and 1 base from J, with 13 bases in between. The CDR3 DNA sequence: TGTGCCAGTACCATGGGGGCACGAACTAATGAAAAACTGTTTTTT. Translation: CASTMGARTNEKLFF.